This is a list of T cell receptor beta chains from one sample in a study of cytomegalovirus exposure and HLA in healthy donors. Some clones are missing from TCRdb's copy, which holds only in-frame ones; the method was immunoSEQ multiplex PCR. Found here are over 75,000 clones, 78% of them singletons; the top ten hold just over 0.75%. The sequencing input was PBMCs. The receptors come from a woman aged 55-75 years in good health and CMV-seronegative. Each CDR3 is given with its conserved first and last residue. Fields, in order: J gene, V gene, CDR3 protein.

j_gene: TRBJ2-5
v_gene: TRBV5-1
CDR3aa: CASSLAQGSGETQYF

j_gene: TRBJ2-7
v_gene: TRBV29-1
CDR3aa: CSVRSTGLGEQYF

j_gene: TRBJ1-2
v_gene: TRBV5-1
CDR3aa: CASSLGQGVKGYTF

j_gene: TRBJ2-7
v_gene: TRBV7-8
CDR3aa: CASSLLQGLESYEQYF

j_gene: TRBJ2-5
v_gene: TRBV5-1
CDR3aa: CASSLGQGYETQYF

j_gene: TRBJ2-3
v_gene: TRBV5-1
CDR3aa: CASSTGLRGTDTQYF

j_gene: TRBJ2-7
v_gene: TRBV5-1
CDR3aa: CASRSGLAGDEQYF

j_gene: TRBJ1-2
v_gene: TRBV2
CDR3aa: CASSLGYGYTF

j_gene: TRBJ2-7
v_gene: TRBV5-1
CDR3aa: CASSFISSYEQYF

j_gene: TRBJ1-2
v_gene: TRBV15
CDR3aa: CATSRVRTGANYGYTF

j_gene: TRBJ2-7
v_gene: TRBV11-2
CDR3aa: CASSSFQGSPNEQYF

j_gene: TRBJ2-1
v_gene: TRBV7-2
CDR3aa: CASRQDYYNEQFF

j_gene: TRBJ2-5
v_gene: TRBV7-2
CDR3aa: CASSLDSSGGETQYF

j_gene: TRBJ1-5
v_gene: TRBV2
CDR3aa: CASRGETGGDQPQHF

j_gene: TRBJ1-5
v_gene: TRBV10-2
CDR3aa: CASSEQGNQPQHF

j_gene: TRBJ1-1
v_gene: TRBV29-1
CDR3aa: CSVESGRDTEAFF